Listed below are T cell receptor beta chains from one sample, sequenced in a study of blood T cell repertoires in COVID-19. The protocol was immunoSEQ multiplex PCR, while the TCRdb copy is restricted to in-frame clones and leaves out a portion. The table lists 300,000 to 350,000 clones, roughly 90% of them singletons. Sequencing was carried out using PBMCs or T cells enriched from blood (not recorded which). These TCRs come from a woman aged 25 to 39 who had been exposed to COVID-19. Each CDR3 is given with its conserved first and last residue. The order of the fields is J gene, V gene, CDR3 length, clone size, D gene, CDR3 DNA, CDR3 protein. D genes are given only for firm matches. Size is stated for part of the rows, as once, few or many counts, or as a class when the clone is expanded.

TRBJ2-3 TRBV4-2 16 . TRBD1 TGTGCCAGCAGCCAAGATCCGGGACAGGGCACAGATACGCAGTATTTT CASSQDPGQGTDTQYF
TRBJ1-3 TRBV13 15 . . TGTGCCAGCAGCCGGAGGGGGGGTGCAGGAAACACCATATATTTT CASSRRGGAGNTIYF
TRBJ2-1 TRBV5-8 15 . TRBD1 TGTGCCAGCAGCCAAAGACAGGGTCTCTACAATGAGCAGTTCTTC CASSQRQGLYNEQFF
TRBJ2-6 TRBV9 16 . . TGTGCCAGCAGTACTAACAGGGAATCTGGGGCCAACGTCCTGACTTTC CASSTNRESGANVLTF
TRBJ1-1 TRBV28 12 . TRBD1 TGTGCCAGCACCCTGGGCAGGGGGCATGCTTTCTTT CASTLGRGHAFF
TRBJ1-2 TRBV18 14 . TRBD1 TGTGCCAGCTCACTGGACAGGGTTAGGAGTGGCTACACCTTC CASSLDRVRSGYTF
TRBJ1-1 TRBV9 13 once . TGTGCCAGCAGCGCCGAGGGGAACACTGAAGCTTTCTTT CASSAEGNTEAFF
TRBJ2-7 TRBV29-1 14 . . TGCAGCGTTGTAGGGTTGGGAACAGGCTACGAGCAGTACTTC CSVVGLGTGYEQYF
TRBJ2-1 TRBV19 14 . TRBD1 TGTGCCAGTAGTATTTACAGGGGGCAAAATGAGCAGTTCTTC CASSIYRGQNEQFF
TRBJ2-2 TRBV5-4 17 . TRBD1 TGTGCCAGCAGCGAAAATCCGGGACAGATGAACACCGGGGAGCTGTTTTTT CASSENPGQMNTGELFF
TRBJ2-7 TRBV28 12 . . TGTGCCAGCAGTTTAGACACAGTCGAGCAGTACTTC CASSLDTVEQYF
TRBJ2-3 TRBV28 16 . TRBD2 TGTGCCAGCAGTGCACCTACTAGCGGGGGCACAGATACGCAGTATTTT CASSAPTSGGTDTQYF
TRBJ1-1 TRBV18 16 . TRBD1 TGTGCCAGCTCACCACCTCGATTGACAGGGGACACTGAAGCTTTCTTT CASSPPRLTGDTEAFF
TRBJ1-2 TRBV6-5 15 . . TGTGCCAGCACCCAGGCCGGATGGAAGCGGAATGGCTACACCTTC CASTQAGWKRNGYTF
TRBJ1-1 TRBV6-5 14 . . TGTGCCAGCAGTTACCACAGCATGAACACTGAAGCTTTCTTT CASSYHSMNTEAFF
TRBJ1-2 TRBV6-5 14 . . TGTGCCAGCAGTTACGACAGTTCCTCCTATGGCTACACCTTC CASSYDSSSYGYTF
TRBJ1-5 TRBV27 16 . . TGTGCCAGCAGTTCCGGGGAAAGATATAGCAATCAGCCCCAGCATTTT CASSSGERYSNQPQHF